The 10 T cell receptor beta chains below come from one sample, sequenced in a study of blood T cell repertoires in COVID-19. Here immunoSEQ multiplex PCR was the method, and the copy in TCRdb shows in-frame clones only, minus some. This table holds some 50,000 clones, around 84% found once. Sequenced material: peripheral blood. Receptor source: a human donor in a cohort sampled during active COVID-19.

The CDR3 DNA follows: TGTGCCAGTAGTACAACGGCTAGCGGGAGGCGCACAGATACGCAGTATTTT. This translates into CASSTTASGRRTDTQYF. This chain uses TRBV19 with TRBJ2-3, with 11 bases fitting TRBD2. Germline CDR1 is LNHDA and CDR2 is SQIVND (reference sequence). J was trimmed by 1 base and V by 4 bases; bases with no gene match: 7. There are 17 residues in the CDR3.

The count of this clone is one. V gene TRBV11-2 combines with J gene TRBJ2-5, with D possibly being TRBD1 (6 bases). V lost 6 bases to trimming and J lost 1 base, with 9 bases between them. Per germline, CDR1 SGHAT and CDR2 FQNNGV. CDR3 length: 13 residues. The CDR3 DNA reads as TGTGCCAGCAGTAGGGACATCCAAGAGACCCAGTACTTC. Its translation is CASSRDIQETQYF. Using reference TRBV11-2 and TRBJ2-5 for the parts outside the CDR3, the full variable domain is EAGVAQSPRYKIIEKRQSVAFWCNPISGHATLYWYQQILGQGPKLLIQFQNNGVVDDSQLPKDRFSAERLKGVDSTLKIQPAKLEDSAVYLCASSRDIQETQYFGPGTRLLVL.

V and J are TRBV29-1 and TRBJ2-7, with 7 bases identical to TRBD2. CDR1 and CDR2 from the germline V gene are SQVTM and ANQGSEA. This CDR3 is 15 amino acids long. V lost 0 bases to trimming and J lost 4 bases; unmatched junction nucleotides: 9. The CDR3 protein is CSVEDLGQGGYEQYF. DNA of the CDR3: TGCAGCGTTGAAGATCTTGGGCAGGGAGGGTACGAGCAGTACTTC.

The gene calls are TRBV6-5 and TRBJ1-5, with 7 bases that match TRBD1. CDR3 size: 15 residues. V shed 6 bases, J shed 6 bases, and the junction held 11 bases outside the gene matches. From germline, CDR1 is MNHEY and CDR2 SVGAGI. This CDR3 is CASRISAGGGQPQHF. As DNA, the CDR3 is TGTGCCAGCAGGATTTCGGCAGGGGGAGGTCAGCCCCAGCATTTT.

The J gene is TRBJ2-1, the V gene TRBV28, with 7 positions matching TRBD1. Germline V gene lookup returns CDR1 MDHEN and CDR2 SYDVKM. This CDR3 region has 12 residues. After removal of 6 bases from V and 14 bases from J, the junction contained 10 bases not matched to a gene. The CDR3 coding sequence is TGTGCCAGCAGGCCGGACAGGCGGGCAGAGTTCTTC. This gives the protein CASRPDRRAEFF.

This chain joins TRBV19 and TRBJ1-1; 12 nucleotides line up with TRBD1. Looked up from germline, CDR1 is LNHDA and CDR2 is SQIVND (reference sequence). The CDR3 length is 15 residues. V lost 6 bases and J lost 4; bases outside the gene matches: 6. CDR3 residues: CASRPGQGAPTEAFF. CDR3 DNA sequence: TGTGCCAGTAGACCGGGACAGGGGGCGCCCACTGAAGCTTTCTTT.

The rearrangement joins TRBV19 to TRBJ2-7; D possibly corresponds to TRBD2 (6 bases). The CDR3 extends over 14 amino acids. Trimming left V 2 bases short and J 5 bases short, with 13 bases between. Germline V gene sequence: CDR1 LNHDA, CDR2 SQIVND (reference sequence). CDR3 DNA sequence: TGTGCCAGTAGTATACGTGGAGGGGACCACGAGCAGTACTTC. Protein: CASSIRGGDHEQYF.

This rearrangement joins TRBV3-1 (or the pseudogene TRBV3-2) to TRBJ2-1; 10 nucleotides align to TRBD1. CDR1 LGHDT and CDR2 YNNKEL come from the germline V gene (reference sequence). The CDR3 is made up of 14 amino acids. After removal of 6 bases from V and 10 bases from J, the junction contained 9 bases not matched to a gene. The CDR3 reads CASSPRQGAGEQFF. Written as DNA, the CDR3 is TGTGCCAGCAGTCCCAGACAGGGGGCAGGGGAGCAGTTCTTC.

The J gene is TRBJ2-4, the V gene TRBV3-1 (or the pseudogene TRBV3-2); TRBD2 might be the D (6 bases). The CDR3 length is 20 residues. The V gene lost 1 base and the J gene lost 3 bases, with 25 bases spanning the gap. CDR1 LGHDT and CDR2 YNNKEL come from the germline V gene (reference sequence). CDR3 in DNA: TGTGCCAGCAGCCAAGGGAACCCTTTGGGCGGGAATGTGGTCAAAAACATTCAGTACTTC. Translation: CASSQGNPLGGNVVKNIQYF.

For the CDR3, the DNA is TGTGCCAGCAGTTTAAGACAGACTGAAGCTTTCTTT. Translated: CASSLRQTEAFF. This chain joins TRBV28 and TRBJ1-1, with a possible D match to TRBD1 (5 bases). This CDR3 is 12 amino acids long. Germline assignment: CDR1 MDHEN and CDR2 SYDVKM. Trimming cost V 2 bases and J 5 bases, with 6 bases left between them. The entire variable domain, with the rest obtained from reference TRBV28 and TRBJ1-1, is as follows: DVKVTQSSRYLVKRTGEKVFLECVQDMDHENMFWYRQDPGLGLRLIYFSYDVKMKEKGDIPEGYSVSREKKERFSLILESASTNQTSMYLCASSLRQTEAFFGQGTRLTVV.